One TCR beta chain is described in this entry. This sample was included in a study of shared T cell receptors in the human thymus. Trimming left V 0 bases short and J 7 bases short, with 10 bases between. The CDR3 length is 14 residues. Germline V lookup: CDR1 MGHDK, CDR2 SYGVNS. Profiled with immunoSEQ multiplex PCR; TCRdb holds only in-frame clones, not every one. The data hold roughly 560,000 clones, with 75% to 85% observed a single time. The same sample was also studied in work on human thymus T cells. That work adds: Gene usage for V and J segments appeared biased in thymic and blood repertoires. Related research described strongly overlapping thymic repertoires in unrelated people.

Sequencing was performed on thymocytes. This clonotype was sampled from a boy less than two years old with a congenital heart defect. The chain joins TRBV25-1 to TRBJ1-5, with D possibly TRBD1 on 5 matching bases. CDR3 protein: CASSEYGGGQPQHF. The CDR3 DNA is TGTGCCAGCAGTGAATATGGGGGGGGACAGCCCCAGCATTTT.